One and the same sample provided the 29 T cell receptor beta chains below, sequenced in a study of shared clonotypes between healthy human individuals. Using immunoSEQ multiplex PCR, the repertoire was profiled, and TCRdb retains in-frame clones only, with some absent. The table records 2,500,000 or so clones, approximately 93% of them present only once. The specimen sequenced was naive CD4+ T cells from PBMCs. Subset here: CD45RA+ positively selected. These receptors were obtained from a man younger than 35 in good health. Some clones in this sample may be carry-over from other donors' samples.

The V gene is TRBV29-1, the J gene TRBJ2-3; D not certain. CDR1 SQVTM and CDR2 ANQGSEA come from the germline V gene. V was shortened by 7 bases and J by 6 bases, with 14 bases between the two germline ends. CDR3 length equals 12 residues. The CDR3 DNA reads TGCAGCGCCGATAACCAGGCGGATACGCAGTATTTT. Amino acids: CSADNQADTQYF.

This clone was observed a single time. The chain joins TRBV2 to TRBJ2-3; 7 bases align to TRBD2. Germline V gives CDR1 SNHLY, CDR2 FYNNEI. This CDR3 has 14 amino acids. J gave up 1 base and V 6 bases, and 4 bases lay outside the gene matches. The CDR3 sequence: CASSAGAGTDTQYF. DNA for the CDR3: TGTGCCAGCAGCGCGGGAGCGGGCACAGATACGCAGTATTTT.

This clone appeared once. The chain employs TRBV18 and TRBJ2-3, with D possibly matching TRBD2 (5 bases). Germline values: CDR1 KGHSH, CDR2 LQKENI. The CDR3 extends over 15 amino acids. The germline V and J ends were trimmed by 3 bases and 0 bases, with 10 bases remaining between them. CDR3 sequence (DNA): TGTGCCAGCTCACCCGGAGGTACCAGCACAGATACGCAGTATTTT. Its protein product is CASSPGGTSTDTQYF. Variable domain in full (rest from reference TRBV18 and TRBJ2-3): NAGVMQNPRHLVRRRGQEARLRCSPMKGHSHVYWYRQLPEEGLKFMVYLQKENIIDESGMPKERFSAEFPKEGPSILRIQQVVRGDSAAYFCASSPGGTSTDTQYFGPGTRLTVL.

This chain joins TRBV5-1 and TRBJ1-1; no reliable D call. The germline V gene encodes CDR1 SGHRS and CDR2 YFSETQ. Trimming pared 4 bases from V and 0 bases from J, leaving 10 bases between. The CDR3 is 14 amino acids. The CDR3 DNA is TGCGCCAGCAGCGTGGATTACATGAACACTGAAGCTTTCTTT. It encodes CASSVDYMNTEAFF.

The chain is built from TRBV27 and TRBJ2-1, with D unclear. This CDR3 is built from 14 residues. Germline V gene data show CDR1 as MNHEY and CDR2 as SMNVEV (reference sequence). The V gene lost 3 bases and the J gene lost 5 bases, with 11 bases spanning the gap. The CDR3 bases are TGTGCCAGCAGTTTGTCGCAGGAAGACAATGAGCAGTTCTTC. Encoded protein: CASSLSQEDNEQFF.

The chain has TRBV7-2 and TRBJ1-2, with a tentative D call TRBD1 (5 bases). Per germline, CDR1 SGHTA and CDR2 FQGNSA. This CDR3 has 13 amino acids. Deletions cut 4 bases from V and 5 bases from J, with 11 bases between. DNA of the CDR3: TGTGCCAGCAGCTCGGGACGGCTTTATGGCTACACCTTC. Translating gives CASSSGRLYGYTF.

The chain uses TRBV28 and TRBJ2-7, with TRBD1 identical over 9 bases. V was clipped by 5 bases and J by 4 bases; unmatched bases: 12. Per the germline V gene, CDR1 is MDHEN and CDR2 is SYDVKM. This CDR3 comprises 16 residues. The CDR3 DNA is TGTGCCAGCAGTGACCGAGGGGGGACAGGGAAGTACGAGCAGTACTTC. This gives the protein CASSDRGGTGKYEQYF.

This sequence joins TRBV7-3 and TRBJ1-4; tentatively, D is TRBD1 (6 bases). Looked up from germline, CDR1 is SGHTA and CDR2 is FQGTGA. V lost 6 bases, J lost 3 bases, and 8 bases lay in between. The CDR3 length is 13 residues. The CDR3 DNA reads TGTGCCAGCAGTACAGGGCCTAATGAAAAACTGTTTTTT. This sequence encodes CASSTGPNEKLFF.

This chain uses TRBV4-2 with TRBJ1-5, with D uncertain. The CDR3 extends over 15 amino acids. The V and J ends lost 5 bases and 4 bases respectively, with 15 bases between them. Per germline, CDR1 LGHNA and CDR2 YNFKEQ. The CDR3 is CASSSSLAGNQPQHF. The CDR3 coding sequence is TGTGCCAGCAGCTCCTCCTTAGCCGGGAATCAGCCCCAGCATTTT.

The CDR3 protein is CASIRPGLAHNEQFF. Written as DNA, the CDR3 is TGTGCCAGCATTAGGCCGGGACTAGCACACAATGAGCAGTTCTTC. The genes are TRBV9 and TRBJ2-1, with 9 bases aligning to TRBD2. The V gene's germline CDR1 is SGDLS and CDR2 YYNGEE. The CDR3 contains 15 residues. Trimming at V came to 6 bases and at J to 5 bases, leaving 9 bases not matched to a gene.

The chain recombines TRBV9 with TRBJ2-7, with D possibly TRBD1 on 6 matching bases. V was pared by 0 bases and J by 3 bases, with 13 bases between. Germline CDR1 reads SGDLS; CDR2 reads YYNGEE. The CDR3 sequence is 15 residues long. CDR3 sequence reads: CASSVGQGINYEQYF. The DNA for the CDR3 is TGTGCCAGCAGCGTAGGGCAGGGGATTAACTACGAGCAGTACTTC.

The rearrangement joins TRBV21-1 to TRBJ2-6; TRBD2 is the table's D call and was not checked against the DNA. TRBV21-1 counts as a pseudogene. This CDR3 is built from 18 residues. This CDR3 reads CASNNLFGERAGANVLTF. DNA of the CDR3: TGTGCCAGCAACAACTTATTCGGGGAGAGAGCTGGGGCCAACGTCCTGACTTTC.

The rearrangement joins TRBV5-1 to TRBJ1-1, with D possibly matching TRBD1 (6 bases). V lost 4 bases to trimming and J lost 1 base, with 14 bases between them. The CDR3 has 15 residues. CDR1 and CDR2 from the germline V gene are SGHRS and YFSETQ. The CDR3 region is CASSIQGLGNTEAFF. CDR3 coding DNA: TGCGCCAGCAGCATACAGGGTCTGGGGAACACTGAAGCTTTCTTT.

This CDR3 reads CASSFSAGGPGTQYF. CDR3 DNA: TGCGCCAGCAGCTTTAGTGCCGGAGGGCCCGGGACCCAGTACTTC. The chain is built from TRBV5-1 and TRBJ2-5; D perhaps matches TRBD2 (6 bases). Germline V gene data show CDR1 as SGHRS and CDR2 as YFSETQ. CDR3 length equals 15 residues. V lost 2 bases and J 7 bases, leaving 18 bases between the germline ends. The full variable domain, completed using reference TRBV5-1 and TRBJ2-5, is KAGVTQTPRYLIKTRGQQVTLSCSPISGHRSVSWYQQTPGQGLQFLFEYFSETQRNKGNFPGRFSGRQFSNSRSEMNVSTLELGDSALYLCASSFSAGGPGTQYFGPGTRLLVL.

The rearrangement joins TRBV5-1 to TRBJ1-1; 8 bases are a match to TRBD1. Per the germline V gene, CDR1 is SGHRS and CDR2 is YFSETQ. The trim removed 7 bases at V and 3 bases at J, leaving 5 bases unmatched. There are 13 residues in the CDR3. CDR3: CASGQGKDTEAFF. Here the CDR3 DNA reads TGCGCCAGCGGACAGGGTAAGGACACTGAAGCTTTCTTT.

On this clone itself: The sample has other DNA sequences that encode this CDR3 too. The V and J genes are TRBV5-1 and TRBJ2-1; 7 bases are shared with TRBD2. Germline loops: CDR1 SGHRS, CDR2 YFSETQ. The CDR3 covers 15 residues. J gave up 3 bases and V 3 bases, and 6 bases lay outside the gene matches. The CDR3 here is CASSSIAGSYNEQFF. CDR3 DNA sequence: TGCGCCAGCAGCTCTATAGCGGGTAGCTACAATGAGCAGTTCTTC.

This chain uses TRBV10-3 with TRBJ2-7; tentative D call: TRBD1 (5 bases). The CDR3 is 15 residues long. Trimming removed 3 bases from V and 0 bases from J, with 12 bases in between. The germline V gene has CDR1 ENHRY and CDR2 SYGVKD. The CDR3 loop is CAISEGAARSYEQYF. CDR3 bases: TGTGCCATCAGTGAAGGGGCAGCTCGCTCCTACGAGCAGTACTTC.

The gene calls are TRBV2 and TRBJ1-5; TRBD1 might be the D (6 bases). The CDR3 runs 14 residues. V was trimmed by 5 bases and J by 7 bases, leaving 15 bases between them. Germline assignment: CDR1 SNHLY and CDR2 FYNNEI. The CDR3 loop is CASSFSTGTQPQHF. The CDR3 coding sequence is TGTGCCAGCAGTTTCTCAACAGGGACGCAGCCCCAGCATTTT.

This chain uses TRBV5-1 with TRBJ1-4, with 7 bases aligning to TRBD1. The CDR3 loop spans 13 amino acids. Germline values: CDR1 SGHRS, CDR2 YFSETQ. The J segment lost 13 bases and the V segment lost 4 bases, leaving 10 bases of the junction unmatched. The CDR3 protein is CASSTQGDPPLFF. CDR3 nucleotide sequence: TGCGCCAGCAGCACGCAGGGGGACCCCCCACTGTTTTTT. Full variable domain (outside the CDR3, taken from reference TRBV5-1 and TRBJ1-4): KAGVTQTPRYLIKTRGQQVTLSCSPISGHRSVSWYQQTPGQGLQFLFEYFSETQRNKGNFPGRFSGRQFSNSRSEMNVSTLELGDSALYLCASSTQGDPPLFFGSGTQLSVL.

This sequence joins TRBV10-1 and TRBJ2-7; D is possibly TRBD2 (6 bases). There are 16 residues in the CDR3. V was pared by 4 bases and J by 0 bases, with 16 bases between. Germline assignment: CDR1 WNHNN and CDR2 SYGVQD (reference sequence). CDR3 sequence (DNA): TGCGCCAGCAGTGCCCCGGGGGAGGCGAGCTCCTACGAGCAGTACTTC. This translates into CASSAPGEASSYEQYF.

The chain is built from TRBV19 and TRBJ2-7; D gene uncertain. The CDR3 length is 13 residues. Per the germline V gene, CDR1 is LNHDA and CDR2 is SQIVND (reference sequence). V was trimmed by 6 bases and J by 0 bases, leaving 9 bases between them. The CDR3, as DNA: TGTGCCAGTAGGGCGTTGAGCTCCTACGAGCAGTACTTC. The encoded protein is CASRALSSYEQYF.

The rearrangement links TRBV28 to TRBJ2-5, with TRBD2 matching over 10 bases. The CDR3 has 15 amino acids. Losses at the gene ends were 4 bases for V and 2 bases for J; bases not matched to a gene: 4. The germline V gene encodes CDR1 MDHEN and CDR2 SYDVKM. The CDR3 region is CASSSLLAGQETQYF. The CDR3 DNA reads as TGTGCCAGCAGTTCCCTACTAGCGGGGCAAGAGACCCAGTACTTC.

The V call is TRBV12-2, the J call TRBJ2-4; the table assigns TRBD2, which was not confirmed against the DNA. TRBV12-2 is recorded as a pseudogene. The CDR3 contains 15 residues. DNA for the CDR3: TGTGCAAGTCGCTCTCCGCGGGTTGCCAAAAACATTCAGTACTTC. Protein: CASRSPRVAKNIQYF.

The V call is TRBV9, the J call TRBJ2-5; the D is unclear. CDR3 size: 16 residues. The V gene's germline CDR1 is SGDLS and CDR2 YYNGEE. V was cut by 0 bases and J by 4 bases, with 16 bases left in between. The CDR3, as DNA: TGTGCCAGCAGCGTAGGTACACCCCTCTTGCGAGAGACCCAGTACTTC. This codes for CASSVGTPLLRETQYF.

CDR3 amino acids: CASSRQGAAQETQYF. CDR3 coding DNA: TGTGCCAGTAGTAGACAGGGGGCTGCTCAAGAGACCCAGTACTTC. This chain connects TRBV19 to TRBJ2-5, with 10 positions matching TRBD1. This CDR3 spans 15 amino acids. Germline CDR1 is LNHDA and CDR2 is SQIVND (reference sequence). V shed 4 bases and J 2 bases; nucleotides not matched to a gene: 4.

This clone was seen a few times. DNA of the CDR3: TGTGCCAGCAGCTCCACCAGCAGTGGGGGCTACACCTTC. Translated, it gives CASSSTSSGGYTF. The rearrangement uses TRBV7-8 and TRBJ1-2; D gene ambiguous. Between the trimmed V and J ends, which lost 4 bases and 8 bases, there was a span of 14 bases. The CDR3 length is 13 residues. The germline V gene encodes CDR1 SGHVS and CDR2 FQNEAQ.

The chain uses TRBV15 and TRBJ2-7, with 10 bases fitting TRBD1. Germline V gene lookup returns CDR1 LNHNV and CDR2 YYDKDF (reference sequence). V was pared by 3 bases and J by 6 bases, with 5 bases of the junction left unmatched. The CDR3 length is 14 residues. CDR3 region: CATSSRDRGLEQYF. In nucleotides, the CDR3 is TGTGCCACCAGCAGCCGGGACAGGGGTCTCGAGCAGTACTTC.

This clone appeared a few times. The CDR3 region is CASMYQETQYF. CDR3 nucleotide sequence: TGTGCCAGCATGTACCAAGAGACCCAGTACTTC. The chain recombines TRBV2 with TRBJ2-5; D is unclear. Germline V gene sequence: CDR1 SNHLY, CDR2 FYNNEI. The CDR3 is made up of 11 amino acids. V shed 7 bases and J shed 0 bases, with 3 bases lying between them.

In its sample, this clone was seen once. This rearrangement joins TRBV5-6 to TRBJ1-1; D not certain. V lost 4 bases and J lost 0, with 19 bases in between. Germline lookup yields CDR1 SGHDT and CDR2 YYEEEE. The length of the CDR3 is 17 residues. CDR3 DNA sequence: TGTGCCAGCAGCCCTATGGTAGGGCCCGCCATGAACACTGAAGCTTTCTTT. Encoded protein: CASSPMVGPAMNTEAFF.